The clone carrying this T cell receptor beta chain was counted a single time. Its specificity is not known. This sample was taken from a study of cytomegalovirus exposure and HLA in healthy donors. Study-wide context: About 85 million unique TCRs from HLA-typed donors were held in an early release of data.

In the PCR, 60 Vbeta and 13 Jbeta primers were used. Assay used: immunoSEQ multiplex PCR; TCRdb lists only in-frame clones, some missing. The repertoire consists of under 200,000 clones, with around 77% occurring once and the leading ten covering about 1.4%. CDR3 length: 15 residues. The junction had 6 bases not matched to a gene; V was cut back by 5 bases and J by 0 bases. Germline values: CDR1 SEHNR, CDR2 FQNEAQ (reference sequence). The study, taken as a whole, reports: Certain sequence variants were highly shared and formed a cluster, and this cluster was likely a sequencing artifact.

Specimen: PBMCs. The V and J genes are TRBV7-9 and TRBJ2-7, with 8 nucleotides matching TRBD1. This TCR was recovered from a man aged 35-49 years in good health and CMV-seronegative. The CDR3 DNA follows: TGTGCCAGCAGCCCTGACAGGGGTAGCTCCTACGAGCAGTACTTC. Translated, it gives CASSPDRGSSYEQYF.